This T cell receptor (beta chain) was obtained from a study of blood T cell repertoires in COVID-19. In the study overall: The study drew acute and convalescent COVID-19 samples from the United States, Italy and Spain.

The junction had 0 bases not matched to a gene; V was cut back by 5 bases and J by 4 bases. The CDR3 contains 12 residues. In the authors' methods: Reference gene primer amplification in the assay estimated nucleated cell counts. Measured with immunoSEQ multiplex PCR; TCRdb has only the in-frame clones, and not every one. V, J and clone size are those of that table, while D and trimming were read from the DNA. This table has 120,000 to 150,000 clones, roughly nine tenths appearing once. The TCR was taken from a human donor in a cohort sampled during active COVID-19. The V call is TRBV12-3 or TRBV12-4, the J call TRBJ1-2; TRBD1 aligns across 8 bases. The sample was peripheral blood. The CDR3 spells CASSDRGYGYTF. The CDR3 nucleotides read TGTGCCAGCAGTGACAGGGGCTATGGCTACACCTTC.